The clone carrying this T cell receptor (beta chain) was observed many times. Using around 10 ml of fresh peripheral blood, PBMCs were prepared. These data come from a study of T cells in Graves' hyperthyroidism and ophthalmopathy. The source material, RNA transcripts, was used to amplify TCR beta CDR3 regions. The HTBI primer set was used in a first-round RT-PCR of the TCR CDR3. Each CDR3 protein gets one entry after TCRdb re-called the multiplex PCR reads with MiXCR. Among some 360,000 distinct CDR3 sequences listed, about a sixth were seen once. After removal of 6 bases from V and 4 bases from J, the junction contained 14 bases not matched to a gene. The V gene's germline CDR1 is MNHNS and CDR2 SASEGT. The CDR3 contains 17 residues.

This rearrangement joins TRBV6-1 to TRBJ2-5; 10 positions agree with TRBD1. Material: blood. This TCR came from a woman between 35 and 50 years old with Graves' ophthalmopathy. CDR3 amino acids: CASSHPGDRGLLETQYF. CDR3 in DNA: TGTGCCAGCAGCCACCCGGGGGACAGGGGTTTATTAGAGACCCAGTACTTC.